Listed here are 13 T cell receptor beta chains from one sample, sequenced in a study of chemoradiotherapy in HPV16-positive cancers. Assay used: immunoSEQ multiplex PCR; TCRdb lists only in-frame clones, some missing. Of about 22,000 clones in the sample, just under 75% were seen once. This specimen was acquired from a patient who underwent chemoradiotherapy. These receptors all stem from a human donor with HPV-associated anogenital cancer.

The DNA of the CDR3 is TGTGCCAGCAGCTTACCGGGACAGGGGGGAGGTCAGCCCCAGCATTTT. The encoded protein is CASSLPGQGGGQPQHF. The chain combines TRBV5-5 with TRBJ1-5, with 11 bases aligning to TRBD1. The CDR3 sequence is 16 residues long. J lost 6 bases, V lost 2 bases, and 7 bases had no gene match. Germline lookup yields CDR1 SGHKS and CDR2 YYEKEE (reference sequence).

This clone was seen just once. CDR3 sequence reads: CASSEEGSGANVLTF. CDR3 in DNA: TGTGCCAGCAGTGAGGAGGGCTCTGGGGCCAACGTCCTGACTTTC. The chain uses TRBV6-4 and TRBJ2-6; maybe TRBD2 (6 bases). CDR1 is MRHNA, CDR2 SNTAGT, per germline. Trimming shortened V by 3 bases and J by 0 bases, and 6 bases separated the two germline ends. The CDR3 contains 15 residues.

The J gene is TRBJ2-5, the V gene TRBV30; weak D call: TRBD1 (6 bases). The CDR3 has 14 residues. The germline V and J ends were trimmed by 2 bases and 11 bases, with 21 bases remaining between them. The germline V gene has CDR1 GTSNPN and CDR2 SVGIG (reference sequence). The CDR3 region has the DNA TGTGCCTGGAGTCCCCAGGACAGTATTGCAGAGCAGTACTTC. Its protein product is CAWSPQDSIAEQYF. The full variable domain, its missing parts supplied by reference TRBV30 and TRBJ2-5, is SQTIHQWPATLVQPVGSPLSLECTVEGTSNPNLYWYRQAAGRGLQLLFYSVGIGQISSEVPQNLSASRPQDRQFILSSKKLLLSDSGFYLCAWSPQDSIAEQYFGPGTRLLVL.

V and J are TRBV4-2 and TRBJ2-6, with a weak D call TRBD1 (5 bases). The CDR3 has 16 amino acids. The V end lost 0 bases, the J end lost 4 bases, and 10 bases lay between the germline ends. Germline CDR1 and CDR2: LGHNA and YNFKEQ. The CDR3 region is CASSQDWTRGANVLTF. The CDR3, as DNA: TGTGCCAGCAGCCAAGATTGGACAAGGGGGGCCAACGTCCTGACTTTC.

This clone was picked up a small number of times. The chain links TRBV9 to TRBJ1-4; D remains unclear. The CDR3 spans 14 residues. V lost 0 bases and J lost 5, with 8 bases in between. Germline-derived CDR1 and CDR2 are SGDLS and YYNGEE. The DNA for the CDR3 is TGTGCCAGCAGCGTAGGCGTAGCCAATGAAAAACTGTTTTTT. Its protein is CASSVGVANEKLFF.

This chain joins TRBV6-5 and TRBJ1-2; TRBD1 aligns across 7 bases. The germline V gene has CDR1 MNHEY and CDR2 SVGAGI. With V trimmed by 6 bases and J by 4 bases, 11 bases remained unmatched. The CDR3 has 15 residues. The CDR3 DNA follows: TGTGCCAGCAGGCCATCACAGGGGCTAAGCTATGGCTACACCTTC. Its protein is CASRPSQGLSYGYTF.

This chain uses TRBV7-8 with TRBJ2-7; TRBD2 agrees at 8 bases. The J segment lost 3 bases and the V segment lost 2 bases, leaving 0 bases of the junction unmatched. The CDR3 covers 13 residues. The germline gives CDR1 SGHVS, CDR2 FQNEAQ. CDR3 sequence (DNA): TGTGCCAGCAGCTTAAGCGGGGGCTACGAGCAGTACTTC. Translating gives CASSLSGGYEQYF. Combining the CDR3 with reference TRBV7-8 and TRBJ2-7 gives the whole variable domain GAGVSQSPRYKVAKRGQDVALRCDPISGHVSLFWYQQALGQGPEFLTYFQNEAQLDKSGLPSDRFFAERPEGSVSTLKIQRTQQEDSAVYLCASSLSGGYEQYFGPGTRLTVT.

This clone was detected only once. The CDR3 protein is CASSLLQGAKETQYF. CDR3 in DNA: TGCGCCAGCAGCTTATTACAGGGGGCAAAAGAGACCCAGTACTTC. The V gene is TRBV5-1, the J gene TRBJ2-5; 9 bases align to TRBD1. V lost 2 bases, J lost 3 bases, and 5 bases stayed unmatched. This CDR3 is built from 15 residues. The V gene's germline CDR1 is SGHRS and CDR2 YFSETQ.

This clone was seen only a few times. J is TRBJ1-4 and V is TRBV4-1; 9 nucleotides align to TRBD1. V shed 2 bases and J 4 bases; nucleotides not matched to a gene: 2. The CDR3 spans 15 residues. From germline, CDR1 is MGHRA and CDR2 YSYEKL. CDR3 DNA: TGCGCCAGCAGCCAATCGGACAGGGGTAATGAAAAACTGTTTTTT. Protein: CASSQSDRGNEKLFF.

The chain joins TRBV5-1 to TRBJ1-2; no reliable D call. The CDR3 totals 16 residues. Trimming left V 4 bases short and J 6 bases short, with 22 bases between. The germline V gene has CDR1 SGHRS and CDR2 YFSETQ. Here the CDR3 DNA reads TGCGCCAGCAGCCCGGACGGGCTTCCTTCAAGAGATGGCTACACCTTC. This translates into CASSPDGLPSRDGYTF.

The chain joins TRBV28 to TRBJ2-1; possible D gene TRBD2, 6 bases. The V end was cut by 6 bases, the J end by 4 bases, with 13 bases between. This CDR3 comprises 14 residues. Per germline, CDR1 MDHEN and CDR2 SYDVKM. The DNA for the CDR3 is TGTGCCAGCAGACTTAGCGGCAATTACAATGAGCAGTTCTTC. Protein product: CASRLSGNYNEQFF.

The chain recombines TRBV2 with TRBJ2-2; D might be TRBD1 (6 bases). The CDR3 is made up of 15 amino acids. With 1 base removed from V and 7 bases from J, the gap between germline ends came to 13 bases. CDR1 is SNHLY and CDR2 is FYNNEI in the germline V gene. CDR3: CASSEVNRAGGELFF. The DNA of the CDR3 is TGTGCCAGCAGTGAAGTTAACAGGGCCGGCGGGGAGCTGTTTTTT.

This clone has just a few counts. The CDR3 reads CAISESFVQVHEQFF. DNA of the CDR3: TGTGCCATCAGTGAGTCCTTCGTACAGGTACATGAGCAGTTCTTC. This sequence joins TRBV10-3 and TRBJ2-1, with a weak D call TRBD1 (5 bases). The CDR3 has 15 residues. Germline CDR1 and CDR2: ENHRY and SYGVKD. The V and J ends lost 0 bases and 8 bases respectively, with 14 bases between them.